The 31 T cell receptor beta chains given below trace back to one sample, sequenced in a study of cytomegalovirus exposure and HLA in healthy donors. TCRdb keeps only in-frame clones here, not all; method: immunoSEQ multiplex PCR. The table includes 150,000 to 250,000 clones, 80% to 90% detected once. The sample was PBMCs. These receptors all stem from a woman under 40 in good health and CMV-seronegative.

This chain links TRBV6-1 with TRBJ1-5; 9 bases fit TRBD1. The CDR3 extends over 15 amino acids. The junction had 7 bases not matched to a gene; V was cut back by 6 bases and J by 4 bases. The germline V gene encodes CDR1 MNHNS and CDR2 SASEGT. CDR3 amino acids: CASSTGTGWNQPQHF. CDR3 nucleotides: TGTGCCAGCAGCACCGGGACAGGGTGGAATCAGCCCCAGCATTTT.

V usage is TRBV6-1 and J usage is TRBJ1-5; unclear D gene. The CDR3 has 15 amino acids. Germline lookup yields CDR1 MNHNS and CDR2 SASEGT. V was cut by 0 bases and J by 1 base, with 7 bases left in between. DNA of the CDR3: TGTGCCAGCAGTGAAGCAGACGGGAGCAATCAGCCCCAGCATTTT. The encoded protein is CASSEADGSNQPQHF.

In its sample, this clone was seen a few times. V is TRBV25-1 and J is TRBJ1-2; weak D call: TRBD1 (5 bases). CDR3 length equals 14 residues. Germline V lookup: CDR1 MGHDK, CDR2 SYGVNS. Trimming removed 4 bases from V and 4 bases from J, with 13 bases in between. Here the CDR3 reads CASSAPTAAYGYTF. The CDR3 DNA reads TGTGCCAGCAGTGCCCCGACAGCCGCCTATGGCTACACCTTC.

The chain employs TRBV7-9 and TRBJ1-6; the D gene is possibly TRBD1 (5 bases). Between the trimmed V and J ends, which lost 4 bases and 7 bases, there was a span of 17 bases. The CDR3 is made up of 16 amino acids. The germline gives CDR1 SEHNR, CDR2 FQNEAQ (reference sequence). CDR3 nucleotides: TGTGCCAGCAGCTCGCAGGGCTCGGTGCGGAATTCACCCCTCCACTTT. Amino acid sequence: CASSSQGSVRNSPLHF.

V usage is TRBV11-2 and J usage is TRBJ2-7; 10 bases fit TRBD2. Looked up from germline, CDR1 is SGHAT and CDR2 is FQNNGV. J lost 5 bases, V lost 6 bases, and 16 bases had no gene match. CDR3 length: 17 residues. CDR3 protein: CASRKPGLASSRHEQYF. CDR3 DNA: TGTGCCAGCAGGAAACCGGGACTAGCGTCGAGTCGGCACGAGCAGTACTTC.

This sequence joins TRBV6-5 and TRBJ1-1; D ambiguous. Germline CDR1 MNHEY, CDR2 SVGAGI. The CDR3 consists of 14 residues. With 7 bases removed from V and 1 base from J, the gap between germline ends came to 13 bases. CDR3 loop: CASKVGRRNTEAFF. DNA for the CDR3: TGTGCCAGCAAGGTAGGCAGGCGGAACACTGAAGCTTTCTTT.

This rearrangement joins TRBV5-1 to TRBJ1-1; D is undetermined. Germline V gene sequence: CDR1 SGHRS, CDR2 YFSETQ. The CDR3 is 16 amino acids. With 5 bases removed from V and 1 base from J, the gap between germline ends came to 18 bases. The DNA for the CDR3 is TGCGCCAGCAGTTTGCGACAAGGCGATGGGAACACTGAAGCTTTCTTT. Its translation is CASSLRQGDGNTEAFF.

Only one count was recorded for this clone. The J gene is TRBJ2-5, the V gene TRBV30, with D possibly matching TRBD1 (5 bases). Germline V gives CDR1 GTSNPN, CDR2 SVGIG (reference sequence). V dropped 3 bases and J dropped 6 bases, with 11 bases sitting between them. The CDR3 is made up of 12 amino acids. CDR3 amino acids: CAWRQGAKTQYF. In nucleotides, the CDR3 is TGTGCCTGGAGACAAGGGGCGAAGACCCAGTACTTC.

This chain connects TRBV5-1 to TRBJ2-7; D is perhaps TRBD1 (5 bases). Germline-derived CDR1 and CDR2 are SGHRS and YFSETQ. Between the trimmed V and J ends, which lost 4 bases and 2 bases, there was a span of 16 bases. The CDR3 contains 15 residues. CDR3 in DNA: TGCGCCAGCAGCCCAAGGGGCAGCGTTGCCTACGAGCAGTACTTC. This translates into CASSPRGSVAYEQYF.

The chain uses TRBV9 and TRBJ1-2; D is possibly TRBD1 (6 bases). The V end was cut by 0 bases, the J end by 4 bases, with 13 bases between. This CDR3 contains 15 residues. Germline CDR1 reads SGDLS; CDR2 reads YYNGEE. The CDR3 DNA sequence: TGTGCCAGCAGCGTAGAGGCAGGGGACGGCTATGGCTACACCTTC. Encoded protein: CASSVEAGDGYGYTF. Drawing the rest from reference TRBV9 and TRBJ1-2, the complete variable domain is DSGVTQTPKHLITATGQRVTLRCSPRSGDLSVYWYQQSLDQGLQFLIQYYNGEERAKGNILERFSAQQFPDLHSELNLSSLELGDSALYFCASSVEAGDGYGYTFGSGTRLTVV.

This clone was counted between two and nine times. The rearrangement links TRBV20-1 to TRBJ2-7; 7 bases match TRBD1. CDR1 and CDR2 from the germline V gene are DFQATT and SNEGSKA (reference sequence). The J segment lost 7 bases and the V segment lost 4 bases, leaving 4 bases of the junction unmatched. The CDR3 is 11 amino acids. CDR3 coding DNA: TGCAGTGCTACACAGGGGTGGGAGCAGTACTTC. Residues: CSATQGWEQYF.

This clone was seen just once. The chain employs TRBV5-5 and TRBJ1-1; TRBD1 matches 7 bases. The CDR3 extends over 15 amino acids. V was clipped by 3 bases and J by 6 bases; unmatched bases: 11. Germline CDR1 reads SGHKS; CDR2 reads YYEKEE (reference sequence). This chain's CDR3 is CASSSTGTASAEAFF. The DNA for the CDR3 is TGTGCCAGCAGCTCCACCGGGACAGCCAGTGCTGAAGCTTTCTTT.

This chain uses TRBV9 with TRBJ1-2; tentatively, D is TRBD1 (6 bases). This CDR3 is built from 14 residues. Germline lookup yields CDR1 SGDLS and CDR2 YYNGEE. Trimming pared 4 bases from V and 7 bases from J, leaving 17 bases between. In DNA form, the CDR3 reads TGTGCCAGCAGCCCTTGGGGGGGCGAAAGTGGCTACACCTTC. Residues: CASSPWGGESGYTF. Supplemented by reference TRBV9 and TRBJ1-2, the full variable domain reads DSGVTQTPKHLITATGQRVTLRCSPRSGDLSVYWYQQSLDQGLQFLIQYYNGEERAKGNILERFSAQQFPDLHSELNLSSLELGDSALYFCASSPWGGESGYTFGSGTRLTVV.

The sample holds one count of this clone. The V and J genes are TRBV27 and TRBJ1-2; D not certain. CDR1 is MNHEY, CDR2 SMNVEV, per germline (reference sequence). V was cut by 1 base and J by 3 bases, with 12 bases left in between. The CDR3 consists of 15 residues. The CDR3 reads CASSLLGGTDYGYTF. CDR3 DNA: TGTGCCAGCAGTTTATTGGGAGGCACCGACTATGGCTACACCTTC.

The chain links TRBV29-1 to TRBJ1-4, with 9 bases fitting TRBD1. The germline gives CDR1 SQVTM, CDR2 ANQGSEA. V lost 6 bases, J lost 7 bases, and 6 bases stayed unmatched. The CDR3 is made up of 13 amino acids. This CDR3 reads CSVAGTGFEKLFF. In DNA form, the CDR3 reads TGCAGCGTCGCCGGGACAGGGTTTGAAAAACTGTTTTTT.

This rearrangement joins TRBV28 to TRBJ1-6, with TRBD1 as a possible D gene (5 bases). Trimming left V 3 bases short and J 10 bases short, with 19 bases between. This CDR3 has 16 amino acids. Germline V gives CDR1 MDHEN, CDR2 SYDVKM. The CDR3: CASSFPLQVANSPLHF. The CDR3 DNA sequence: TGTGCCAGCAGTTTCCCGTTACAGGTGGCAAACTCACCCCTCCACTTT.

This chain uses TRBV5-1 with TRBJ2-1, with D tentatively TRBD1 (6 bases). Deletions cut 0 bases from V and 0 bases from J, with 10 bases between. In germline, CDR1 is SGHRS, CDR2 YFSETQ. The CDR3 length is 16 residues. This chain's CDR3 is CASSLDRARSYNEQFF. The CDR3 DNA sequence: TGCGCCAGCAGCTTGGACAGGGCCCGCTCCTACAATGAGCAGTTCTTC.

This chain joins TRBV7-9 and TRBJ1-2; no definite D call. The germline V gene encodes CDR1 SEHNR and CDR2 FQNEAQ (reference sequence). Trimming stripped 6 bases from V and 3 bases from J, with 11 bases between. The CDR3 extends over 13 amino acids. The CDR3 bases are TGTGCCAGCAGTTTACAGCGCCACTATGGCTACACCTTC. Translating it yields CASSLQRHYGYTF.

The DNA of the CDR3 is TGTGCCAGCAGTTTACGGGGGGAGTGGACAGATACGCAGTATTTT. It is translated as CASSLRGEWTDTQYF. The chain recombines TRBV27 with TRBJ2-3; 7 nucleotides match TRBD2. The CDR3 runs 15 residues. Trimming cost V 2 bases and J 3 bases; bases outside gene matches: 5. Germline V CDR1 and CDR2: MNHEY, SMNVEV (reference sequence).

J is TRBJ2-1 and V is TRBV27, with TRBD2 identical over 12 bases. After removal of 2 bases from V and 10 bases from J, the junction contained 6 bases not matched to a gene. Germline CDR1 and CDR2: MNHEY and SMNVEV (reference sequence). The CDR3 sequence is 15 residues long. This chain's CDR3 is CASSLGTSGRAEQFF. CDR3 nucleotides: TGTGCCAGCAGTTTAGGGACTAGCGGGCGGGCGGAGCAGTTCTTC.

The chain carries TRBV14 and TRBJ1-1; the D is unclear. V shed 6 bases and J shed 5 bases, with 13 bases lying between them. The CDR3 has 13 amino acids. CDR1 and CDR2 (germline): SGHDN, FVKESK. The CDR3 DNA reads TGTGCCAGCAGTCCGAGGCAGACGACTGAAGCTTTCTTT. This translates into CASSPRQTTEAFF.

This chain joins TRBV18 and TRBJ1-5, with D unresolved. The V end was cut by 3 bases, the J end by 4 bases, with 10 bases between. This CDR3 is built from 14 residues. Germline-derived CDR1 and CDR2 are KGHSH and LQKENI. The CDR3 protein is CASSPPNLNQPQHF. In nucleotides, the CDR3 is TGTGCCAGCTCACCTCCCAATTTGAATCAGCCCCAGCATTTT.

CDR3 bases: TGTGCCAGCAGTTACTTCGGACAGACCAAGAACACTGAAGCTTTCTTT. It is translated as CASSYFGQTKNTEAFF. The chain combines TRBV6-6 with TRBJ1-1; D possibly corresponds to TRBD1 (6 bases). The CDR3 length is 16 residues. V was shortened by 1 base and J by 1 base, with 13 bases between the two germline ends. The germline V gene has CDR1 MNHNY and CDR2 SVGAGI (reference sequence).

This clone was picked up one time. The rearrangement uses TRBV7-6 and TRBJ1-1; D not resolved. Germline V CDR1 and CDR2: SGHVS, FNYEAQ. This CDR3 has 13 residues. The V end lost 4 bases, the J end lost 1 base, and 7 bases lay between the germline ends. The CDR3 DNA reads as TGTGCCAGCAGCTCTAACAGGAACACTGAAGCTTTCTTT. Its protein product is CASSSNRNTEAFF.

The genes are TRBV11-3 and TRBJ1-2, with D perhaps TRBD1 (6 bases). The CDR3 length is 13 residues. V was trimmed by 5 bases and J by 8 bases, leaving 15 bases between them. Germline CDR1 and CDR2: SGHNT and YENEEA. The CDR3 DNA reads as TGTGCCAGCAGCCATCAGGGGACCCAAGGCTACACCTTC. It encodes CASSHQGTQGYTF.

The CDR3 loop is CASGRFSRTDTQYF. In DNA, the CDR3 is TGTGCCAGTGGTCGTTTTAGCCGCACAGATACGCAGTATTTT. The V call is TRBV27, the J call TRBJ2-3; D gene ambiguous. Germline CDR1 reads MNHEY; CDR2 reads SMNVEV (reference sequence). The CDR3 consists of 14 residues. The V and J ends lost 9 bases and 1 base respectively, with 14 bases between them.

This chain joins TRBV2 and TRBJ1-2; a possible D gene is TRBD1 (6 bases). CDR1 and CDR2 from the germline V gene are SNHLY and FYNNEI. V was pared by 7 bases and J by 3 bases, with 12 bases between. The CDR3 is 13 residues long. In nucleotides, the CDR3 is TGTGCCAGCACCTTGGACAGATACTATGGCTACACCTTC. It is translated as CASTLDRYYGYTF.

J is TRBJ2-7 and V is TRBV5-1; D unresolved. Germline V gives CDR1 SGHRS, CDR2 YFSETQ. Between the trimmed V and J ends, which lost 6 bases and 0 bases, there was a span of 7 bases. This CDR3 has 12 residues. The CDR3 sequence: CASTPNSYEQYF. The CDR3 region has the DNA TGCGCCAGCACCCCCAACTCCTACGAGCAGTACTTC.

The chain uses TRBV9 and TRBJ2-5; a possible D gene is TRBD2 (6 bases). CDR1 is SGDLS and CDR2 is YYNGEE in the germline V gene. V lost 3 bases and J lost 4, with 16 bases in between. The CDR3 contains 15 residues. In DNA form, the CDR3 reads TGTGCCAGCAGCGGAGGAGGGTCCCTGAGAGAGACCCAGTACTTC. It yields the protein CASSGGGSLRETQYF. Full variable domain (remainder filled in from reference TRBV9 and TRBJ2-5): DSGVTQTPKHLITATGQRVTLRCSPRSGDLSVYWYQQSLDQGLQFLIQYYNGEERAKGNILERFSAQQFPDLHSELNLSSLELGDSALYFCASSGGGSLRETQYFGPGTRLLVL.

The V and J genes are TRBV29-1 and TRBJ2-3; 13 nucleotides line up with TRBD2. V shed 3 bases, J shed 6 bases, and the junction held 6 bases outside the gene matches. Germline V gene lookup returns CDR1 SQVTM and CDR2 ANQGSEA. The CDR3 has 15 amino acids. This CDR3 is CSVDPTSGRADTQYF. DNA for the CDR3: TGCAGCGTTGATCCCACTAGCGGGAGGGCGGATACGCAGTATTTT.

CDR3 in DNA: TGTGCCAGCAGCCGGAGGGTAGGGGATGAGCAGTTCTTC. Translating it yields CASSRRVGDEQFF. V is TRBV6-1 and J is TRBJ2-1; tentative D call: TRBD2 (6 bases). Germline V gene lookup returns CDR1 MNHNS and CDR2 SASEGT. The CDR3 extends over 13 amino acids. V was trimmed by 6 bases and J by 8 bases, leaving 14 bases between them.